This T cell receptor beta chain was captured in a study of blood T cells in healthy people across ages. This clonotype was seen a few times. This CDR3 spans 16 amino acids. The germline V gene encodes CDR1 DFQATT and CDR2 SNEGSKA (reference sequence). V lost 0 bases to trimming and J lost 3 bases, with 18 bases between them. Combining a sample-barcoded 5' primer with a J-beta primer mix, a second PCR ran for roughly 7 to 11 cycles. TCRdb redid the calling of the 5' RACE reads with MiXCR, one entry per CDR3 protein. The sample has over 600,000 distinct CDR3 sequences; around 43% are singletons. The sequenced sample was blood. This TCR derives from a man older than 75 in good health. The gene calls are TRBV20-1 and TRBJ2-7; weak D call: TRBD1 (6 bases). CDR3 DNA: TGCAGTGCTAGAGATTTTATGGCAGGGGCTTTCTACGAGCAGTACTTC. Translation: CSARDFMAGAFYEQYF.